This T cell receptor beta chain was found in a study of T cell clonality in common variable immunodeficiency. This clone was counted ten times or more. Its cognate antigen is unknown. Study-wide results and limits: Fewer deletions and N-nucleotide insertions were reportedly seen in common variable immunodeficiency TCR beta sequences.

Profiled with immunoSEQ multiplex PCR; TCRdb holds only in-frame clones, not every one. This sample carries 55,000 to 65,000 clones, none of them present only once. The sequenced sample was peripheral blood mononuclear cells. The sequence was obtained from a person aged 18 to 70 in good health.

This CDR3 is CASSSWRQPQHF. The sequenced part of the CDR3 DNA is TGTGCCAGCAGCTCTTGGCGGCAGCCC. The rearrangement joins TRBV7-2 to TRBJ1-5; D not certain. The CDR3 goes on 3 residues after the read ends, and that part is filled in from the germline J gene. Trimming shortened V by 4 bases and J by 7 bases, and 8 bases separated the two germline ends. Per the germline V gene, CDR1 is SGHTA and CDR2 is FQGNSA. The CDR3 sequence is 12 residues long. Complete variable domain (other parts from reference TRBV7-2 and TRBJ1-5): GAGVSQSPSNKVTEKGKDVELRCDPISGHTALYWYRQSLGQGLEFLIYFQGNSAPDKSGLPSDRFSAERTGGSVSTLTIQRTQQEDSAVYLCASSSWRQPQHFGDGTRLSIL.